Below, 32 T cell receptor beta chains from the same sample are listed, as sequenced in a study of blood T cell repertoires in COVID-19. Profiling relied on immunoSEQ multiplex PCR, and the TCRdb table lists in-frame clones only, not all of them. The table includes about 310,000 clones, roughly 90% detected once. The material sequenced was PBMCs or T cells enriched from blood (not recorded which). These receptors came from a woman aged 18 to 35 with acute COVID-19.

CDR3 loop: CASSLETMNTEAFF. In nucleotides, the CDR3 is TGTGCCAGCAGCTTAGAGACAATGAACACTGAAGCTTTCTTT. The chain combines TRBV11-3 with TRBJ1-1; D is undetermined. Germline-derived CDR1 and CDR2 are SGHNT and YENEEA. The CDR3 spans 14 residues. The germline V and J ends were trimmed by 0 bases and 0 bases, with 5 bases remaining between them.

This chain joins TRBV25-1 and TRBJ2-1, with D possibly matching TRBD2 (6 bases). The V gene lost 3 bases and the J gene lost 1 base, with 7 bases spanning the gap. Germline assignment: CDR1 MGHDK and CDR2 SYGVNS. The CDR3 has 14 residues. The CDR3 loop reads CASSDAGSYNEQFF. In DNA form, the CDR3 reads TGTGCCAGCAGTGATGCGGGATCCTACAATGAGCAGTTCTTC.

This clone showed up just once. V and J are TRBV6-1 and TRBJ1-1; D not resolved. Trimming removed 2 bases from V and 1 base from J, with 5 bases in between. The germline CDR1 and CDR2 sequences are MNHNS and SASEGT. This CDR3 has 13 amino acids. The chain's CDR3 is CASSERENTEAFF. As DNA, the CDR3 is TGTGCCAGCAGTGAACGGGAGAACACTGAAGCTTTCTTT.

V usage is TRBV7-2 and J usage is TRBJ1-1; possible D gene TRBD1, 6 bases. The CDR3 covers 12 residues. The V end lost 5 bases, the J end lost 5 bases, and 9 bases lay between the germline ends. Germline loops: CDR1 SGHTA, CDR2 FQGNSA. This chain's CDR3 is CASSRRGTEAFF. CDR3 DNA: TGTGCCAGCAGCCGTAGGGGGACTGAAGCTTTCTTT.

This chain uses TRBV6-4 with TRBJ2-1; 8 bases agree with TRBD2. CDR1 MRHNA and CDR2 SNTAGT come from the germline V gene. The trim removed 3 bases at V and 5 bases at J, leaving 6 bases unmatched. The CDR3 has 15 residues. CDR3 DNA: TGTGCCAGCAGTGAGGGGAGCGGGAGTAACAATGAGCAGTTCTTC. Residues: CASSEGSGSNNEQFF.

The genes are TRBV19 and TRBJ2-3; the D gene is possibly TRBD2 (5 bases). V was shortened by 3 bases and J by 2 bases, with 9 bases between the two germline ends. Germline V CDR1 and CDR2: LNHDA, SQIVND (reference sequence). The CDR3 extends over 14 amino acids. The chain's CDR3 is CASSISDYTDTQYF. The CDR3 DNA reads TGTGCCAGTAGTATTAGCGACTACACAGATACGCAGTATTTT.

With respect to this clone: Other DNA variants within this sample encode the same CDR3. The genes are TRBV5-1 and TRBJ2-1; TRBD2 matches 12 bases. CDR1 is SGHRS and CDR2 is YFSETQ in the germline V gene. V dropped 5 bases and J dropped 4; count of bases not matched to a gene: 4. The CDR3 contains 15 residues. CDR3 residues: CASSLGLAGYNEQFF. CDR3 DNA sequence: TGCGCCAGCAGTTTAGGACTAGCGGGATACAATGAGCAGTTCTTC. Full variable domain (missing parts from reference TRBV5-1 and TRBJ2-1): KAGVTQTPRYLIKTRGQQVTLSCSPISGHRSVSWYQQTPGQGLQFLFEYFSETQRNKGNFPGRFSGRQFSNSRSEMNVSTLELGDSALYLCASSLGLAGYNEQFFGPGTRLTVL.

The CDR3 nucleotides read TGTGCCAGCAGTGAGAGGGCAGGCAACACCGGGGAGCTGTTTTTT. Amino acid sequence: CASSERAGNTGELFF. This chain links TRBV2 with TRBJ2-2; D is possibly TRBD2 (5 bases). Trimming pared 3 bases from V and 2 bases from J, leaving 10 bases between. The germline V gene has CDR1 SNHLY and CDR2 FYNNEI. This CDR3 contains 15 residues.

The chain employs TRBV2 and TRBJ2-2, with unresolved D. From germline, CDR1 is SNHLY and CDR2 FYNNEI. CDR3 size: 15 residues. Trimming cost V 4 bases and J 4 bases, with 13 bases left between them. Written as DNA, the CDR3 is TGTGCCAGCAGTGGCCAGGCAATGGGCACCGGGGAGCTGTTTTTT. Amino acid sequence: CASSGQAMGTGELFF.

The rearrangement links TRBV3-1 (or the pseudogene TRBV3-2) to TRBJ1-2; 11 nucleotides match TRBD1. J lost 5 bases, V lost 0 bases, and 11 bases had no gene match. Germline V gene data show CDR1 as LGHDT and CDR2 as YNNKEL (reference sequence). The CDR3 has 18 amino acids. The CDR3 nucleotides read TGTGCCAGCAGCCAAGACCACGAGTGGACAGGGGGCCGGTATGGCTACACCTTC. Translating gives CASSQDHEWTGGRYGYTF.

V usage is TRBV7-8 and J usage is TRBJ2-1; TRBD2 is a possible D gene (5 bases). The CDR3 covers 15 residues. The germline V gene encodes CDR1 SGHVS and CDR2 FQNEAQ. Trimming removed 6 bases from V and 4 bases from J, with 16 bases in between. CDR3 loop: CASSPRLAVYNEQFF. The DNA of the CDR3 is TGTGCCAGCAGTCCTCGTCTAGCCGTTTACAATGAGCAGTTCTTC.

The chain uses TRBV19 and TRBJ1-1; possible D gene TRBD1, 6 bases. Deletions cut 0 bases from V and 10 bases from J, with 24 bases between. Germline CDR1 and CDR2: LNHDA and SQIVND (reference sequence). The CDR3 length is 17 residues. In DNA, the CDR3 is TGTGCCAGTAGTATAGATCCGCCGGGGGGGCTCCGGATCAGAGCTTTCTTT. Its protein product is CASSIDPPGGLRIRAFF.

The J gene is TRBJ2-3, the V gene TRBV18; D possibly corresponds to TRBD2 (6 bases). Per germline, CDR1 KGHSH and CDR2 LQKENI. The CDR3 length is 16 residues. V gave up 0 bases and J gave up 5 bases, with 15 bases separating them. The CDR3, as DNA: TGTGCCAGCTCACCACCGGGACTCGGAGGCAGAGATACGCAGTATTTT. Its translation: CASSPPGLGGRDTQYF.

This sequence joins TRBV24-1 and TRBJ2-3; D gene uncertain. V lost 6 bases to trimming and J lost 8 bases, with 11 bases between them. Looked up from germline, CDR1 is KGHDR and CDR2 is SFDVKD. The CDR3 covers 12 residues. The CDR3 sequence is CATSFTTGTQYF. The CDR3 nucleotides read TGTGCCACCAGTTTTACTACGGGTACGCAGTATTTT.

The J gene is TRBJ1-4, the V gene TRBV2, with D tentatively TRBD1 (6 bases). Germline values: CDR1 SNHLY, CDR2 FYNNEI. Trimming removed 10 bases at V and 8 bases at J, with 20 bases between. The CDR3 contains 14 residues. This CDR3 is CAKNRDPGREKLFF. CDR3 nucleotide sequence: TGTGCCAAGAACAGGGACCCCGGGAGGGAAAAACTGTTTTTT.

The chain has TRBV18 and TRBJ2-1; 12 bases fit TRBD2. Germline values: CDR1 KGHSH, CDR2 LQKENI. The J segment lost 7 bases and the V segment lost 2 bases, leaving 3 bases of the junction unmatched. The length of the CDR3 is 15 residues. The DNA of the CDR3 is TGTGCCAGCTCACCATTCGGACTAGCGGGGAATGAGCAGTTCTTC. It translates to CASSPFGLAGNEQFF.

The V gene is TRBV4-1, the J gene TRBJ1-2; no clear D gene. The CDR3 runs to 18 residues. Germline V gives CDR1 MGHRA, CDR2 YSYEKL. Trimming removed 2 bases at V and 4 bases at J, with 23 bases between. The CDR3 here is CASSQSFSGPENPYGYTF. For the CDR3, the DNA is TGCGCCAGCAGCCAATCCTTCTCGGGTCCTGAAAATCCCTATGGCTACACCTTC.

The chain links TRBV5-8 to TRBJ2-7, with D tentatively TRBD1 (6 bases). Trimming cost V 3 bases and J 1 base, with 8 bases left between them. The germline CDR1 and CDR2 sequences are SGHTS and YDEGEE. This CDR3 has 13 residues. CDR3 DNA: TGTGCCAGCAGCTGGGGACAATCCTACGAGCAGTACTTC. Its protein product is CASSWGQSYEQYF.

As concerns this clone: This sample also contains other DNA sequences that code for the same CDR3. This chain uses TRBV7-9 with TRBJ2-7; D is ambiguous. Germline values: CDR1 SEHNR, CDR2 FQNEAQ (reference sequence). This CDR3 has 12 amino acids. Between the trimmed V and J ends, which lost 1 base and 6 bases, there was a span of 7 bases. This chain's CDR3 is CASSLGGGEQYF. In DNA form, the CDR3 reads TGTGCCAGCAGCTTAGGAGGTGGCGAGCAGTACTTC.

This clone was detected only once. The chain is built from TRBV19 and TRBJ2-1; 13 nucleotides match TRBD2. CDR1 and CDR2 (germline): LNHDA, SQIVND (reference sequence). The CDR3 is 19 residues long. J lost 1 base, V lost 4 bases, and 10 bases had no gene match. CDR3 coding DNA: TGTGCCAGTAGTACAACCACGGGACTAGCGGGATCATCCTACAATGAGCAGTTCTTC. Translated: CASSTTTGLAGSSYNEQFF.

The J gene is TRBJ1-6, the V gene TRBV10-3; D is undetermined. V was cut by 6 bases and J by 5 bases, with 17 bases left in between. CDR1 is ENHRY and CDR2 is SYGVKD in the germline V gene. This CDR3 is built from 16 residues. The CDR3 is CAISDQRAGNNSPLHF. CDR3 nucleotide sequence: TGTGCCATCAGCGACCAGCGGGCGGGGAATAATTCACCCCTCCACTTT.

This chain joins TRBV6-2 or TRBV6-3 and TRBJ1-5; D might be TRBD1 (5 bases). The CDR3 is 15 amino acids. Germline CDR1 MNHEY, CDR2 SVGEGT. V gave up 3 bases and J gave up 3 bases, with 12 bases separating them. The CDR3 spells CASSYLGAANQPQHF. CDR3 nucleotides: TGTGCCAGCAGTTATTTAGGGGCGGCCAATCAGCCCCAGCATTTT.

The chain couples TRBV6-5 to TRBJ1-2; TRBD1 agrees at 10 bases. This CDR3 contains 15 residues. The germline V gene has CDR1 MNHEY and CDR2 SVGAGI. With V trimmed by 6 bases and J by 2 bases, 6 bases remained unmatched. The CDR3 here is CASRGDRGHNYGYTF. CDR3 coding DNA: TGTGCCAGCAGAGGGGACAGGGGCCACAACTATGGCTACACCTTC.

The J gene is TRBJ1-1, the V gene TRBV7-3; D gene unclear. Germline CDR1 SGHTA, CDR2 FQGTGA. CDR3 length equals 13 residues. V lost 5 bases and J lost 1, with 8 bases in between. The CDR3 is CASSQDWNTEAFF. The CDR3 DNA is TGTGCCAGCAGCCAGGATTGGAACACTGAAGCTTTCTTT. The entire variable domain, with the rest obtained from reference TRBV7-3 and TRBJ1-1, is as follows: GAGVSQTPSNKVTEKGKYVELRCDPISGHTALYWYRQSLGQGPEFLIYFQGTGAADDSGLPNDRFFAVRPEGSVSTLKIQRTERGDSAVYLCASSQDWNTEAFFGQGTRLTVV.

The chain links TRBV27 to TRBJ1-5; D perhaps matches TRBD1 (5 bases). Germline V gene sequence: CDR1 MNHEY, CDR2 SMNVEV (reference sequence). The germline V and J ends were trimmed by 2 bases and 6 bases, with 11 bases remaining between them. This CDR3 has 14 residues. CDR3 DNA: TGTGCCAGCAGTTTACTCCGGGGGTTTCAGCCCCAGCATTTT. Translating it yields CASSLLRGFQPQHF.

This sequence joins TRBV3-1 (or the pseudogene TRBV3-2) and TRBJ2-7, with TRBD1 matching over 7 bases. Germline V gene data show CDR1 as LGHDT and CDR2 as YNNKEL (reference sequence). This CDR3 spans 15 amino acids. With V trimmed by 6 bases and J by 0 bases, 8 bases remained unmatched. This chain's CDR3 is CASSPTGDNSYEQYF. CDR3 coding DNA: TGTGCCAGCAGTCCTACAGGGGACAACTCCTACGAGCAGTACTTC.

This clone was seen only once. V gene TRBV7-2 combines with J gene TRBJ2-2; D may be TRBD2 (6 bases). This CDR3 is 15 amino acids long. Germline V gene lookup returns CDR1 SGHTA and CDR2 FQGNSA. Trimming pared 1 base from V and 5 bases from J, leaving 11 bases between. This CDR3 reads CASSLGLARTGELFF. CDR3 sequence (DNA): TGTGCCAGCAGCTTAGGGCTAGCGAGGACCGGGGAGCTGTTTTTT.

The table lists this clone with a few counts. V is TRBV4-1 and J is TRBJ2-3, with 7 bases fitting TRBD2. The CDR3 spans 16 residues. V lost 0 bases, J lost 0 bases, and 3 bases stayed unmatched. Germline V lookup: CDR1 MGHRA, CDR2 YSYEKL. The CDR3 reads CASSQDPSGSTDTQYF. DNA for the CDR3: TGCGCCAGCAGCCAAGACCCTAGCGGAAGCACAGATACGCAGTATTTT.

This chain links TRBV7-9 with TRBJ1-3, with D possibly TRBD1 on 6 matching bases. This CDR3 region has 15 residues. Between the trimmed V and J ends, which lost 1 base and 1 base, there was a span of 8 bases. Germline lookup yields CDR1 SEHNR and CDR2 FQNEAQ (reference sequence). The CDR3 protein is CASSLGGLSGNTIYF. The DNA for the CDR3 is TGTGCCAGCAGCTTAGGGGGGCTTTCTGGAAACACCATATATTTT.

V is TRBV5-8 and J is TRBJ1-3; D remains unclear. From germline, CDR1 is SGHTS and CDR2 YDEGEE. Trimming took 4 bases from V and 0 from J, leaving 14 bases between them. The CDR3 is 16 residues long. The CDR3 here is CASSLSLLSSGNTIYF. The CDR3 nucleotides read TGTGCCAGCAGCCTTTCTCTACTAAGCTCTGGAAACACCATATATTTT.

The rearrangement uses TRBV28 and TRBJ1-2; tentative D call: TRBD1 (6 bases). The CDR3 runs to 13 residues. Germline V gene data show CDR1 as MDHEN and CDR2 as SYDVKM. Deletions cut 2 bases from V and 8 bases from J, with 12 bases between. In DNA, the CDR3 is TGTGCCAGCAGTTTACTTACAGGGTTCGGCTACACCTTC. Protein: CASSLLTGFGYTF.

The chain combines TRBV4-2 with TRBJ1-2; D remains unclear. Trimming stripped 4 bases from V and 6 bases from J, with 9 bases between. Germline-derived CDR1 and CDR2 are LGHNA and YNFKEQ. The CDR3 extends over 12 amino acids. CDR3 in amino acids: CASSPSGHGYTF. DNA for the CDR3: TGTGCCAGCAGCCCCAGTGGCCATGGCTACACCTTC.